This T cell receptor (beta chain) is from a study of control samples from healthy donors and cancer patients. This clone is a singleton in its sample. From germline, CDR1 is MNHEY and CDR2 SMNVEV (reference sequence). This CDR3 is 16 amino acids long. Trimming left V 6 bases short and J 5 bases short, with 20 bases between. Profiling relied on immunoSEQ multiplex PCR, and the TCRdb table lists in-frame clones only, not all of them. Among 150,000 to 200,000 clones listed, about 94% were seen once. The chain recombines TRBV27 with TRBJ2-1, with D possibly being TRBD1 or TRBD2 (5 bases each). This clonotype originated in a woman between 35 and 50 years old in good health. The source material was blood. In nucleotides, the CDR3 is TGTGCCAGCAGCCTATCTCCGGGACCAATTAACAATGAGCAGTTCTTC. Amino acid sequence: CASSLSPGPINNEQFF.